This record concerns one T cell receptor beta chain sequence. Its specificity is unknown. These data come from a study of cytomegalovirus exposure and HLA in healthy donors. Overall study results and limits: Near-uniform donor sequencing depth was presumed by presence/absence analyses.

13 Jbeta primers and 60 Vbeta primers were used for the PCR. The table came from immunoSEQ multiplex PCR; TCRdb's copy has only in-frame clones and leaves some out. Of approximately 100,000 clones detected, 60% to 75% appear once; the ten largest clones hold roughly a tenth. CDR3 size: 14 residues. The source is a man aged 45-60 years in good health and CMV-seronegative. The chain employs TRBV21-1 and TRBJ2-1; the table calls TRBD1, which could not be checked here. TRBV21-1 has pseudogene status. The sample was PBMCs. The CDR3 bases are TGTGCCAGCAGCGACAGGCGCAAGGACAATGAGCAGTTCTTC. Residues: CASSDRRKDNEQFF.